A single sample gave rise to the 27 T cell receptor beta chains below, sequenced in a study of OX40 agonist ivuxolimab in advanced cancers. Using immunoSEQ multiplex PCR, the repertoire was profiled, and TCRdb retains in-frame clones only, with some absent. The sample holds around 9,300 clones, roughly 90% seen once. Source: CD4+ or CD8+ T cells sorted from blood, taken in a trial of the OX40 agonist ivuxolimab. The receptor set was obtained from an adult with an advanced solid tumor such as melanoma, head and neck, liver or kidney cancer.

The gene calls are TRBV29-1 and TRBJ2-3; 10 bases agree with TRBD1. This CDR3 region has 15 residues. J lost 3 bases, V lost 0 bases, and 3 bases had no gene match. Germline loops: CDR1 SQVTM, CDR2 ANQGSEA. CDR3 in DNA: TGCAGCGTTGAAGAACGGGACAGGGGTACAGATACGCAGTATTTT. This codes for CSVEERDRGTDTQYF.

The chain is built from TRBV15 and TRBJ2-7; 7 bases line up with TRBD1. V dropped 8 bases and J dropped 6; count of bases not matched to a gene: 10. The CDR3 contains 13 residues. Germline V lookup: CDR1 LNHNV, CDR2 YYDKDF (reference sequence). CDR3 region: CATSTGFNSEQYF. CDR3 coding DNA: TGTGCCACCTCGACAGGGTTTAACTCCGAGCAGTACTTC.

This chain uses TRBV19 with TRBJ1-1; tentative D call: TRBD1 (5 bases). Trimming took off 4 bases at V and 6 bases at J, with 21 bases between the two ends. The germline gives CDR1 LNHDA, CDR2 SQIVND (reference sequence). The CDR3 runs to 16 residues. The CDR3: CASSTSLWGSAPEAFF. The CDR3 DNA reads TGTGCCAGTAGTACCTCCCTATGGGGGTCGGCCCCTGAAGCTTTCTTT.

This clone has just a few counts. The rearrangement links TRBV4-1 to TRBJ1-1; D call uncertain. The CDR3 loop spans 14 amino acids. Germline values: CDR1 MGHRA, CDR2 YSYEKL. V lost 0 bases, J lost 0 bases, and 5 bases lay in between. The CDR3 is CASSQESLNTEAFF. CDR3 DNA sequence: TGCGCCAGCAGCCAAGAGTCCCTGAACACTGAAGCTTTCTTT.

The chain employs TRBV6-1 and TRBJ2-3; 9 nucleotides align to TRBD1. Germline V CDR1 and CDR2: MNHNS, SASEGT. V lost 6 bases and J lost 4; bases outside the gene matches: 5. There are 14 residues in the CDR3. The chain's CDR3 is CASRTGGFADTQYF. The DNA for the CDR3 is TGTGCCAGCAGGACAGGGGGATTTGCAGATACGCAGTATTTT.

The chain joins TRBV9 to TRBJ1-2, with no clear D. V was clipped by 2 bases and J by 5 bases, with 7 bases between them. CDR3 length equals 12 residues. The germline gives CDR1 SGDLS, CDR2 YYNGEE. CDR3 loop: CASSVQSYGYTF. The DNA for the CDR3 is TGTGCCAGCAGCGTCCAATCGTATGGCTACACCTTC.

This sequence joins TRBV19 and TRBJ2-3; D possibly corresponds to TRBD2 (5 bases). From germline, CDR1 is LNHDA and CDR2 SQIVND (reference sequence). The CDR3 has 15 residues. Trimming shortened V by 1 base and J by 0 bases, and 8 bases separated the two germline ends. The CDR3 loop is CASSIGSVSTDTQYF. The CDR3 DNA is TGTGCCAGTAGTATAGGTAGCGTCAGCACAGATACGCAGTATTTT.

The chain has TRBV7-2 and TRBJ1-1; a possible D gene is TRBD1 (5 bases). The CDR3 loop spans 14 amino acids. V lost 4 bases and J 4 bases, leaving 13 bases between the germline ends. Germline V gene lookup returns CDR1 SGHTA and CDR2 FQGNSA. CDR3 sequence: CASSYVGGGTEAFF. CDR3 sequence (DNA): TGTGCCAGCAGCTATGTGGGGGGAGGCACTGAAGCTTTCTTT.

V and J are TRBV6-5 and TRBJ2-1; maybe TRBD2 (6 bases). Trimming removed 4 bases from V and 1 base from J, with 11 bases in between. The CDR3 has 15 residues. Per the germline V gene, CDR1 is MNHEY and CDR2 is SVGAGI. Here the CDR3 reads CASSLTGESYNEQFF. CDR3 nucleotide sequence: TGTGCCAGCAGTTTGACGGGAGAGTCCTACAATGAGCAGTTCTTC.

This clone was seen a single time. The chain uses TRBV28 and TRBJ2-5, with a tentative D call TRBD2 (6 bases). The CDR3 totals 14 residues. Trimming removed 6 bases from V and 4 bases from J, with 15 bases in between. Germline V lookup: CDR1 MDHEN, CDR2 SYDVKM. The CDR3 loop is CASRQEGGAETQYF. Here the CDR3 DNA reads TGTGCCAGCAGGCAAGAGGGCGGGGCAGAGACCCAGTACTTC.

The V call is TRBV27, the J call TRBJ2-1; the match to TRBD2 covers 8 bases. V shed 7 bases, J shed 6 bases, and the junction held 17 bases outside the gene matches. The CDR3 consists of 17 residues. Germline lookup yields CDR1 MNHEY and CDR2 SMNVEV (reference sequence). This CDR3 reads CASTTGGGPSTPNEQFF. CDR3 bases: TGTGCCAGCACGACGGGGGGGGGTCCCTCCACCCCCAATGAGCAGTTCTTC.

The chain has TRBV18 and TRBJ1-5; no reliable D call. The V gene lost 0 bases and the J gene lost 0 bases, with 12 bases spanning the gap. Germline V gives CDR1 KGHSH, CDR2 LQKENI. The CDR3 runs to 17 residues. The CDR3 loop reads CASSPPRGNPSNQPQHF. The CDR3 DNA sequence: TGTGCCAGCTCACCACCGCGAGGGAACCCTAGCAATCAGCCCCAGCATTTT.

The V call is TRBV6-1, the J call TRBJ2-1, with D possibly matching TRBD2 (5 bases). V lost 3 bases, J lost 7 bases, and 22 bases lay in between. Germline V CDR1 and CDR2: MNHNS, SASEGT. CDR3 length: 17 residues. CDR3 DNA: TGTGCCAGCAGTGACCGGTGGGGTAGCGCTTTCATTAATGAGCAGTTCTTC. It specifies CASSDRWGSAFINEQFF.

V gene TRBV30 combines with J gene TRBJ2-1, with D possibly matching TRBD1 (5 bases). Germline loops: CDR1 GTSNPN, CDR2 SVGIG (reference sequence). The CDR3 contains 15 residues. The germline V and J ends were trimmed by 7 bases and 7 bases, with 23 bases remaining between them. CDR3 amino acids: CASQRKQVLGNEQFF. The CDR3 DNA reads TGTGCCTCCCAACGGAAACAGGTGCTAGGAAATGAGCAGTTCTTC.

The genes are TRBV2 and TRBJ2-3, with no clear D. The germline gives CDR1 SNHLY, CDR2 FYNNEI. Trimming stripped 4 bases from V and 6 bases from J, with 5 bases between. This CDR3 contains 11 residues. The CDR3 DNA reads TGTGCCAGCAGTGTGGCGGATACGCAGTATTTT. The encoded protein is CASSVADTQYF.

The rearrangement joins TRBV27 to TRBJ2-7, with TRBD2 matching over 7 bases. The germline V gene has CDR1 MNHEY and CDR2 SMNVEV (reference sequence). The CDR3 spans 16 residues. J was trimmed by 0 bases and V by 6 bases; bases with no gene match: 11. DNA for the CDR3: TGTGCCAGCAGCTCCGATGTAGCGGGTAGCTCCTACGAGCAGTACTTC. Translated: CASSSDVAGSSYEQYF.

The V call is TRBV15, the J call TRBJ2-5; no reliable D call. The DNA matches TRBJ2-7 better at its end, which makes the J call doubtful. Per germline, CDR1 LNHNV and CDR2 YYDKDF (reference sequence). CDR3 length equals 14 residues. The DNA of the CDR3 is TGTGCCACCAGCAGAGGGGTGGATTCATACGAGCAGTACTTC. Translating it yields CATSRGVDSYEQYF.

The chain couples TRBV6-5 to TRBJ2-2; 7 nucleotides align to TRBD1. Germline lookup yields CDR1 MNHEY and CDR2 SVGAGI. V dropped 6 bases and J dropped 7; count of bases not matched to a gene: 11. The length of the CDR3 is 15 residues. The CDR3 spells CASRLSGQAYGELFF. DNA of the CDR3: TGTGCCAGCAGGCTATCCGGACAGGCATACGGGGAGCTGTTTTTT.

The chain combines TRBV19 with TRBJ2-7; TRBD1 agrees at 10 bases. Germline V gives CDR1 LNHDA, CDR2 SQIVND (reference sequence). With 2 bases clipped from V and 5 bases from J, the junction kept 6 bases outside the gene matches. The CDR3 runs 15 residues. In DNA form, the CDR3 reads TGTGCCAGTAGTATACGCCGGGACAGGGGCCACGAGCAGTACTTC. Its translation is CASSIRRDRGHEQYF. Full variable domain (rest looked up from reference TRBV19 and TRBJ2-7): DGGITQSPKYLFRKEGQNVTLSCEQNLNHDAMYWYRQDPGQGLRLIYYSQIVNDFQKGDIAEGYSVSREKKESFPLTVTSAQKNPTAFYLCASSIRRDRGHEQYFGPGTRLTVT.

The chain uses TRBV10-3 and TRBJ1-2; D is unclear. The CDR3 has 14 amino acids. Germline lookup yields CDR1 ENHRY and CDR2 SYGVKD. V was cut by 6 bases and J by 0 bases, with 11 bases left in between. This CDR3 is CAISGDRTNYGYTF. CDR3 nucleotides: TGTGCCATCAGCGGAGACCGTACTAACTATGGCTACACCTTC.

V is TRBV19 and J is TRBJ1-6; D remains ambiguous. Trimming removed 6 bases at V and 8 bases at J, with 8 bases between. CDR1 is LNHDA and CDR2 is SQIVND in the germline V gene (reference sequence). CDR3 length: 12 amino acids. Here the CDR3 DNA reads TGTGCCAGTAGGCTTCGGGATTCACCCCTCCACTTT. Its protein product is CASRLRDSPLHF.

The chain carries TRBV2 and TRBJ2-1; weak D call: TRBD2 (5 bases). The V end lost 1 base, the J end lost 12 bases, and 13 bases lay between the germline ends. Germline CDR1 and CDR2: SNHLY and FYNNEI. CDR3 size: 13 residues. The CDR3 nucleotides are TGTGCCAGCAGTGAAGGTTGGAAAGAGGGGCAGTTCTTC. Its protein product is CASSEGWKEGQFF.

The CDR3 bases are TGTGCCACCAGCAGAGATCCGGATTATGGCTACACCTTC. Translation gives CATSRDPDYGYTF. The chain links TRBV15 to TRBJ1-2; D ambiguous. In germline, CDR1 is LNHNV, CDR2 YYDKDF (reference sequence). V lost 0 bases to trimming and J lost 5 bases, with 7 bases between them. CDR3 length: 13 amino acids.

The gene calls are TRBV5-1 and TRBJ1-1, with D maybe TRBD1 (5 bases). Germline-derived CDR1 and CDR2 are SGHRS and YFSETQ. V was clipped by 4 bases and J by 5 bases, with 18 bases between them. CDR3 size: 15 residues. The CDR3 loop is CASSGGTGSLTEAFF. CDR3 nucleotides: TGCGCCAGCAGCGGGGGGACCGGGTCCCTAACTGAAGCTTTCTTT.

The chain links TRBV30 to TRBJ1-1; D gene ambiguous. The CDR3 length is 13 residues. Germline V gives CDR1 GTSNPN, CDR2 SVGIG (reference sequence). Trimming took off 1 base at V and 2 bases at J, with 8 bases between the two ends. The CDR3: CAWSGGGNTEAFF. The CDR3, as DNA: TGTGCCTGGAGTGGGGGAGGCAACACTGAAGCTTTCTTT.

This clone was counted a few times. This chain links TRBV5-6 with TRBJ2-7; D tentatively reads TRBD1 or TRBD2 (7 bases each). Germline V gene data show CDR1 as SGHDT and CDR2 as YYEEEE. CDR3 length: 13 amino acids. V was trimmed by 4 bases and J by 4 bases, leaving 12 bases between them. The CDR3 DNA follows: TGTGCCAGCAGCCGGGGGGACAGATACGAGCAGTACTTC. This codes for CASSRGDRYEQYF.

The chain has TRBV5-6 and TRBJ2-3, with TRBD2 matching 16 bases. Germline V lookup: CDR1 SGHDT, CDR2 YYEEEE. The CDR3 is 17 amino acids. After removal of 3 bases from V and 5 bases from J, the junction contained 6 bases not matched to a gene. The CDR3 sequence is CASSSPGLAGGGDTQYF. The CDR3 nucleotides read TGTGCCAGCAGCTCGCCGGGACTAGCGGGAGGGGGAGATACGCAGTATTTT.